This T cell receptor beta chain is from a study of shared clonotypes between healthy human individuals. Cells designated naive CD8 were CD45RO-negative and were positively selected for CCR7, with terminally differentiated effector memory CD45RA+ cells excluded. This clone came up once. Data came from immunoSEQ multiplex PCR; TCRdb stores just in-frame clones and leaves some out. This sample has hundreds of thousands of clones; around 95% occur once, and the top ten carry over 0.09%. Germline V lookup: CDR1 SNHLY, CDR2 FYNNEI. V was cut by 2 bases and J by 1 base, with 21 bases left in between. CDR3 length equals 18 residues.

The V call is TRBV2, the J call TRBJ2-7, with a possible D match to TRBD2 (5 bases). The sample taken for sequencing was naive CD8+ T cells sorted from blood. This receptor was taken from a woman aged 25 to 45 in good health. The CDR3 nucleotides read TGTGCCAGCAGTGAAATGACTACCCAAACCAGACTTTCCTACGAGCAGTACTTC. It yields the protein CASSEMTTQTRLSYEQYF.